This record looks at one T cell receptor (beta chain) sequence and its context. Its cognate antigen is unknown. This specimen belongs to a study of T cell responses to AZD1222 COVID-19 vaccine. Findings and caveats of the study: AZD1222 recipients seropositive at baseline numbered only six or seven. Spike as a whole was targeted by vaccine-associated CD4 TCRs, dominant at 160-218 and 743-854.

Clones were sequenced by immunoSEQ multiplex PCR, and TCRdb holds only the in-frame ones, with some missing. Among around 99,000 clones listed, around 87% were seen once. The CDR3 consists of 14 residues. V was shortened by 0 bases and J by 4 bases, with 7 bases between the two germline ends. Per the germline V gene, CDR1 is SGHRS and CDR2 is YFSETQ. Pooled in the analysis were second doses at about 4 or about 12 weeks. This TCR came from an adult who received the AZD1222 COVID-19 vaccine. Sequenced here: peripheral blood, sampled 28 days after the second AZD1222 dose. The V call is TRBV5-1, the J call TRBJ1-4, with D unclear. DNA of the CDR3: TGCGCCAGCAGCTTGGAAGGAGTTAATGAAAAACTGTTTTTT. Translated: CASSLEGVNEKLFF.